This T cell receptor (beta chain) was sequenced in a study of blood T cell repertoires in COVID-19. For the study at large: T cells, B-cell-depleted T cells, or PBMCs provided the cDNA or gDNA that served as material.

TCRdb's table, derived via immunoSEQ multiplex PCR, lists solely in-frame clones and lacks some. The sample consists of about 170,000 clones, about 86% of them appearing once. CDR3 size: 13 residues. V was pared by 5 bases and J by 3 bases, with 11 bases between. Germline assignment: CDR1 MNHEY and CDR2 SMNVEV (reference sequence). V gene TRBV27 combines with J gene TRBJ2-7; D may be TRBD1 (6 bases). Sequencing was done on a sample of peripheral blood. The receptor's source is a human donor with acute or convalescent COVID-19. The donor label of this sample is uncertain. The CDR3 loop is CASSPTGFYEQYF. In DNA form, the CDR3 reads TGTGCCAGCAGTCCCACAGGGTTCTACGAGCAGTACTTC.